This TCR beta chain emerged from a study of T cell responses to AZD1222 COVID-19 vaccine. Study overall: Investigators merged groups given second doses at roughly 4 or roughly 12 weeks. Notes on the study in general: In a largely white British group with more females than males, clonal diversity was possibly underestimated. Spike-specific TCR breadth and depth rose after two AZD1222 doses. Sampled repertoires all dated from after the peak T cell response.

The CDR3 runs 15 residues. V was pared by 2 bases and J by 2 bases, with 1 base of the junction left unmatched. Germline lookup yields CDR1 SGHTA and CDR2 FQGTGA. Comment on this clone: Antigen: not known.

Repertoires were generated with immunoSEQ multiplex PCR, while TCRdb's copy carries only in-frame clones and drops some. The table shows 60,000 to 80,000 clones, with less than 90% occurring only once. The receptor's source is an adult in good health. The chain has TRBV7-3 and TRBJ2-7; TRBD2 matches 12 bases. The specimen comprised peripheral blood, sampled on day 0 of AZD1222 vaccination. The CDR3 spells CASSLGLAGTYEQYF. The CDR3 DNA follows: TGTGCCAGCAGCTTAGGACTAGCGGGGACCTACGAGCAGTACTTC.